The 26 T cell receptor beta chains presented below share a single source sample, sequenced in a study of cytomegalovirus exposure and HLA in healthy donors. The PCR ran on 60 Vbeta and 13 Jbeta primers. Profiling relied on immunoSEQ multiplex PCR, and the TCRdb table lists in-frame clones only, not all of them. This table has roughly 200,000 clones, 65% to 85% appearing once. The source material was PBMCs. The source is a man between 25 and 39 years old in good health and CMV-seronegative.

CDR3 amino acids: CASSGGGVLAGIEETQYF. CDR3 DNA: TGTGCCAGCAGCGGAGGCGGGGTACTAGCGGGGATCGAAGAGACCCAGTACTTC. This chain uses TRBV9 with TRBJ2-5, with 10 nucleotides matching TRBD2. After removal of 3 bases from V and 3 bases from J, the junction contained 14 bases not matched to a gene. CDR1 and CDR2 from the germline V gene are SGDLS and YYNGEE. The CDR3 is made up of 18 amino acids.

This chain joins TRBV11-2 and TRBJ2-7; the D gene is possibly TRBD2 (5 bases). The CDR3 length is 14 residues. Germline assignment: CDR1 SGHAT and CDR2 FQNNGV. V shed 5 bases and J shed 6 bases, with 17 bases lying between them. The DNA of the CDR3 is TGTGCCAGCAGCCCACCGGGAACACTACTCGAGCAGTACTTC. Protein: CASSPPGTLLEQYF.

V usage is TRBV5-1 and J usage is TRBJ2-3, with 7 bases identical to TRBD2. The CDR3 is made up of 16 amino acids. The junction had 5 bases not matched to a gene; V was cut back by 1 base and J by 0 bases. Looked up from germline, CDR1 is SGHRS and CDR2 is YFSETQ. The CDR3 loop is CASSLPTSVSTDTQYF. The CDR3, as DNA: TGCGCCAGCAGCTTGCCAACTAGCGTGAGCACAGATACGCAGTATTTT.

The V and J genes are TRBV4-3 and TRBJ1-2; D gene ambiguous. Looked up from germline, CDR1 is LGHNA and CDR2 is YSLEER. The CDR3 consists of 15 residues. V lost 4 bases and J 7 bases, leaving 19 bases between the germline ends. CDR3 sequence: CASSPLGEGIPGYTF. CDR3 DNA sequence: TGCGCCAGCAGCCCCCTCGGGGAAGGCATACCTGGCTACACCTTC.

The chain employs TRBV2 and TRBJ2-1; TRBD1 might be the D (6 bases). The CDR3 spans 12 residues. Germline CDR1 and CDR2: SNHLY and FYNNEI. Between the trimmed V and J ends, which lost 3 bases and 10 bases, there was a span of 10 bases. The CDR3 protein is CASSDVGAEQFF. CDR3 nucleotides: TGTGCCAGCAGTGATGTGGGGGCCGAGCAGTTCTTC.

The genes are TRBV9 and TRBJ1-5; perhaps TRBD1 as D (6 bases). CDR3 length equals 15 residues. Per the germline V gene, CDR1 is SGDLS and CDR2 is YYNGEE. V lost 3 bases and J lost 6, with 16 bases in between. The CDR3 DNA reads as TGTGCCAGCAGCGCCACAGGGATCTGGGGTCAGCCCCAGCATTTT. Translation: CASSATGIWGQPQHF.

The table lists this clone with a few counts. The chain joins TRBV2 to TRBJ1-5; 8 positions agree with TRBD1. The CDR3 spans 14 residues. Germline loops: CDR1 SNHLY, CDR2 FYNNEI. J gave up 7 bases and V 7 bases, and 9 bases lay outside the gene matches. As DNA, the CDR3 is TGTGCCAGCACCGTGGGGACAGGCGGGCAGCCCCAGCATTTT. Protein: CASTVGTGGQPQHF.

The sample holds a few counts of this clone. A read error may produce the germline difference seen at one junction end. V gene TRBV7-7 combines with J gene TRBJ1-1; no clear D. The CDR3 loop spans 13 amino acids. CDR1 SSHAT and CDR2 FNYEAQ come from the germline V gene (reference sequence). CDR3 residues: CASSLGRNTEAFF. The CDR3 DNA reads TGTGCTAGCAGCTTAGGTAGGAACACTGAAGCTTTCTTT.

The CDR3 nucleotides read TGTGCCAGCAGCTTGATGGGGGGGAGCACAGATACGCAGTATTTT. Its protein product is CASSLMGGSTDTQYF. The chain couples TRBV5-4 to TRBJ2-3; 7 nucleotides agree with TRBD2. Trimming removed 1 base from V and 0 bases from J; junction bases left unmatched: 2. The CDR3 spans 15 residues. Per germline, CDR1 SGHNT and CDR2 YYREEE (reference sequence).

This CDR3 is CASSLGEYQPQHF. The CDR3 DNA is TGTGCCAGCAGCTTAGGGGAGTATCAGCCCCAGCATTTT. This rearrangement joins TRBV7-9 to TRBJ1-5; D is unclear. CDR1 and CDR2 from the germline V gene are SEHNR and FQNEAQ (reference sequence). Deletions cut 1 base from V and 5 bases from J, with 6 bases between. The CDR3 has 13 amino acids.

The J gene is TRBJ2-1, the V gene TRBV27; the match to TRBD2 covers 9 bases. The germline gives CDR1 MNHEY, CDR2 SMNVEV (reference sequence). The junction had 4 bases not matched to a gene; V was cut back by 6 bases and J by 4 bases. This CDR3 has 14 amino acids. The CDR3 nucleotides are TGTGCCAGCAGGCGGGGGGGCTCATACAATGAGCAGTTCTTC. The encoded protein is CASRRGGSYNEQFF.

This CDR3 reads CASRPLTGDRGYTF. CDR3 bases: TGTGCCAGCAGACCGCTGACAGGGGATCGGGGCTACACCTTC. The V gene is TRBV7-8, the J gene TRBJ1-2, with 8 bases matching TRBD1. The CDR3 spans 14 residues. J lost 8 bases, V lost 6 bases, and 11 bases had no gene match. Germline-derived CDR1 and CDR2 are SGHVS and FQNEAQ.

The chain has TRBV19 and TRBJ2-7; D not resolved. Per germline, CDR1 LNHDA and CDR2 SQIVND (reference sequence). The V end was cut by 0 bases, the J end by 1 base, with 10 bases between. There are 15 residues in the CDR3. CDR3 DNA sequence: TGTGCCAGTAGTATAGATGTAGAGGCTTCCTACGAGCAGTACTTC. It translates to CASSIDVEASYEQYF.

The chain is built from TRBV11-3 and TRBJ2-3; 9 bases map to TRBD1. The CDR3 extends over 14 amino acids. V dropped 5 bases and J dropped 3; count of bases not matched to a gene: 3. From germline, CDR1 is SGHNT and CDR2 YENEEA. The CDR3 DNA follows: TGTGCCAGCAGCCCAGGACAGGGGACAGATACGCAGTATTTT. Amino acids: CASSPGQGTDTQYF.

This clone showed up just a few times. For the CDR3, the DNA is TGTGCCAGCAGCCCTACCACAGGGCGCACAGGGGAGCAGTACTTC. Translating gives CASSPTTGRTGEQYF. V usage is TRBV11-2 and J usage is TRBJ2-7; tentatively, D is TRBD1 (6 bases). Germline loops: CDR1 SGHAT, CDR2 FQNNGV. Between the trimmed V and J ends, which lost 5 bases and 7 bases, there was a span of 21 bases. This CDR3 is 15 amino acids long.

This chain links TRBV2 with TRBJ1-6; 7 nucleotides align to TRBD1. The CDR3 has 15 amino acids. The germline V gene encodes CDR1 SNHLY and CDR2 FYNNEI. Unmatched junction bases numbered 8, after V lost 6 bases and J lost 6 bases. The CDR3 is CASSPTGTANSPLHF. DNA for the CDR3: TGTGCCAGCAGCCCCACCGGGACAGCTAATTCACCCCTCCACTTT.

The rearrangement joins TRBV13 to TRBJ1-6; TRBD1 matches at 7 bases. The CDR3 covers 14 residues. Germline CDR1 and CDR2: PRHDT and FYEKMQ (reference sequence). With V trimmed by 10 bases and J by 7 bases, 10 bases remained unmatched. CDR3 coding DNA: TGTGCCAACAGTAAGACAGGGTGGAATTCACCCCTCCACTTT. Its translation is CANSKTGWNSPLHF.

In regard to this clone: Germline and junction disagree at one end, which may indicate a read error. The gene calls are TRBV4-1 and TRBJ1-5; perhaps TRBD1 as D (5 bases). The germline CDR1 and CDR2 sequences are MGHRA and YSYEKL. The CDR3 is made up of 16 amino acids. The DNA for the CDR3 is TGCGCCAGCACCCAAGGGTTCGGACATTCCAATCAGCCCCAGCATTTT. Translation: CASTQGFGHSNQPQHF.

This chain links TRBV19 with TRBJ1-5; 7 positions match TRBD1. The CDR3 length is 15 residues. Per germline, CDR1 LNHDA and CDR2 SQIVND (reference sequence). V lost 8 bases to trimming and J lost 4 bases; unmatched junction nucleotides: 11. The CDR3 DNA reads as TGTGCCAGTGATTCGGTCGGGACAGTGAATCAGCCCCAGCATTTT. Its translation is CASDSVGTVNQPQHF.

This clone occurred once. This chain uses TRBV7-9 with TRBJ2-3; 14 bases fit TRBD2. The CDR3 sequence is 18 residues long. The V and J ends lost 5 bases and 3 bases, in that order; junction bases with no gene match: 10. CDR1 and CDR2 from the germline V gene are SEHNR and FQNEAQ (reference sequence). Here the CDR3 reads CASSLGLAGGRPTDTQYF. CDR3 coding DNA: TGTGCCAGCAGCCTCGGACTAGCGGGGGGTCGTCCGACAGATACGCAGTATTTT.

This chain links TRBV19 with TRBJ1-1, with D hard to call. The CDR3 sequence is 13 residues long. The germline V and J ends were trimmed by 0 bases and 5 bases, with 7 bases remaining between them. Per the germline V gene, CDR1 is LNHDA and CDR2 is SQIVND (reference sequence). In nucleotides, the CDR3 is TGTGCCAGTAGTATAGATGCTGAGACTGAAGCTTTCTTT. It translates to CASSIDAETEAFF.

The rearrangement links TRBV10-1 to TRBJ2-3, with D perhaps TRBD2 (5 bases). The CDR3 consists of 16 residues. V dropped 3 bases and J dropped 5 bases, with 18 bases sitting between them. CDR1 and CDR2 (germline): WNHNN, SYGVQD (reference sequence). The DNA for the CDR3 is TGCGCCAGCAGTGATACCTTAGGAGGTACTTTAGATACGCAGTATTTT. This sequence encodes CASSDTLGGTLDTQYF.

Worth noting for this clone: Mismatch with germline at one junction end may stem from a read error. The same CDR3 arises from other DNA sequences in this sample as well. This chain joins TRBV6-5 and TRBJ1-1, with 8 bases matching TRBD1. The germline V gene has CDR1 MNHEY and CDR2 SVGAGI. There are 14 residues in the CDR3. CDR3 in DNA: TGTGCCAGCAGGTTACAGGGGGGGAACACTGAAGCTTTCTTC. Its protein is CASRLQGGNTEAFF.

The chain joins TRBV7-2 to TRBJ1-2; D is undetermined. The CDR3 runs to 14 residues. Looked up from germline, CDR1 is SGHTA and CDR2 is FQGNSA. The V end was cut by 5 bases, the J end by 2 bases, with 12 bases between. CDR3 nucleotides: TGTGCCAGCAGCCCCGCCAGAATCAACTATGGCTACACCTTC. Translation gives CASSPARINYGYTF.

This clone has only a few counts. The rearrangement joins TRBV4-2 to TRBJ1-3; 8 bases agree with TRBD1. The junction had 6 bases not matched to a gene; V was cut back by 7 bases and J by 1 base. This CDR3 is 15 amino acids long. Germline-derived CDR1 and CDR2 are LGHNA and YNFKEQ. The CDR3, as DNA: TGTGCCAGCAACTCGGACAGGGTTTCTGGAAACACCATATATTTT. It encodes CASNSDRVSGNTIYF.

This chain links TRBV2 with TRBJ1-1; the match to TRBD1 covers 8 bases. Germline values: CDR1 SNHLY, CDR2 FYNNEI. J lost 1 base, V lost 4 bases, and 5 bases had no gene match. The CDR3 is 15 residues long. The CDR3 nucleotides read TGTGCCAGCAGTGCAGGGGACAGGCGGAACACTGAAGCTTTCTTT. Protein: CASSAGDRRNTEAFF.